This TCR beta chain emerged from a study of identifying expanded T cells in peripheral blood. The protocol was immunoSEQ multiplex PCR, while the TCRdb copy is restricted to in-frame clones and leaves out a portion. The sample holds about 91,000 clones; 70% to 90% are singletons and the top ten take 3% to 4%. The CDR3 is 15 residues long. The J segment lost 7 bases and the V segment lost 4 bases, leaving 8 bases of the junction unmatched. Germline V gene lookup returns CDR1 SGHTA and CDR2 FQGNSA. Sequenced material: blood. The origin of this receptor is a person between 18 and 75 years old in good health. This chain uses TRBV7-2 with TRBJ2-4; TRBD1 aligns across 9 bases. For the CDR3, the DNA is TGTGCCAGCAGCTCACAGGGGGCGAACATCAACATTCAGTACTTC. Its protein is CASSSQGANINIQYF.